This T cell receptor (beta chain) was sequenced during a study of blood T cells in healthy people across ages. This CDR3 is 16 amino acids long. In germline, CDR1 is LNHNV, CDR2 YYDKDF (reference sequence). V was shortened by 0 bases and J by 1 base, with 7 bases between the two germline ends. The authors ran a second PCR of about 6 to 11 cycles using a sample-barcoded 5' primer and a J-beta primer mix. TCRdb redid the calling of the 5' RACE reads with MiXCR, one entry per CDR3 protein. The table has approximately 940,000 distinct CDR3 sequences, about 44% seen once. Sequencing used blood. The origin of this receptor is a man aged 25 to 45 in good health. The chain joins TRBV15 to TRBJ2-6, with D possibly being TRBD2 (5 bases). CDR3 protein: CATSREADSGANVLTF. The CDR3 nucleotides are TGTGCCACCAGCAGAGAAGCGGATTCTGGGGCCAACGTCCTGACTTTC. The full variable domain, rest sourced from reference TRBV15 and TRBJ2-6, is DAMVIQNPRYQVTQFGKPVTLSCSQTLNHNVMYWYQQKSSQAPKLLFHYYDKDFNNEADTPDNFQSRRPNTSFCFLDIRSPGLGDTAMYLCATSREADSGANVLTFGAGSRLTVL.